The 32 T cell receptor beta chains listed next were all sequenced from one sample in a study of response to subunit inactivated influenza vaccine. TCRdb called the RT-PCR reads again in MiXCR, with one record for every CDR3 protein. The sample holds over 150,000 distinct CDR3 sequences; approximately 11% are singletons and the top ten take around 12%. The sequences come from non-naive T cells sorted from PBMCs, collected roughly 47 days after vaccination. The receptors here all came from a man aged 50-60 years who received an inactivated influenza vaccine.

This clonotype was seen repeatedly, ten times or more. The rearrangement joins TRBV29-1 to TRBJ2-2; unclear D gene. The CDR3 consists of 13 residues. In germline, CDR1 is SQVTM, CDR2 ANQGSEA. V dropped 2 bases and J dropped 0 bases, with 4 bases sitting between them. CDR3 DNA: TGCAGCGTTGAAATGGCGAACACCGGGGAGCTGTTTTTT. Protein product: CSVEMANTGELFF.

The table lists this clonotype with a few counts. DNA for the CDR3: TGCGCCAGCAGCTCTGTTGGGGTTGGGGAGACCCAGTACTTC. Protein sequence: CASSSVGVGETQYF. The chain employs TRBV5-1 and TRBJ2-5; the D is unclear. The CDR3 has 14 amino acids. CDR1 and CDR2 (germline): SGHRS, YFSETQ. V was cut by 3 bases and J by 5 bases, with 14 bases left in between.

V gene TRBV6-5 combines with J gene TRBJ2-7; TRBD1 might be the D (5 bases). The germline V and J ends were trimmed by 0 bases and 2 bases, with 14 bases remaining between them. This CDR3 comprises 16 residues. CDR1 is MNHEY and CDR2 is SVGAGI in the germline V gene. The CDR3 loop reads CASSYSSGWTTYEQYF. The CDR3 DNA reads as TGTGCCAGCAGTTACTCTTCGGGCTGGACAACCTACGAGCAGTACTTC.

This clonotype was recorded many times. The chain links TRBV29-1 to TRBJ1-1; tentatively, D is TRBD1 (5 bases). This CDR3 contains 12 residues. V was cut by 8 bases and J by 1 base, with 11 bases left in between. Per germline, CDR1 SQVTM and CDR2 ANQGSEA. DNA of the CDR3: TGCAGCACACGGGACGGGAACACTGAAGCTTTCTTT. This codes for CSTRDGNTEAFF.

This clonotype was observed many times. This sequence joins TRBV29-1 and TRBJ1-1; 9 bases match TRBD1. Per germline, CDR1 SQVTM and CDR2 ANQGSEA. V trimming: 4 bases; J trimming: 11 bases; junction bases outside the gene matches: 8. The CDR3 runs to 12 residues. The CDR3, as DNA: TGCAGCGTTGTGGGACAGGGTCGGGAGGCTTTCTTT. It specifies CSVVGQGREAFF.

The rearrangement links TRBV6-1 to TRBJ1-1; D is possibly TRBD1 (5 bases). Germline CDR1 MNHNS, CDR2 SASEGT. The CDR3 runs to 15 residues. V was clipped by 0 bases and J by 4 bases, with 12 bases between them. CDR3: CASSEALGRVTEAFF. The CDR3 DNA sequence: TGTGCCAGCAGTGAAGCTTTGGGGCGCGTCACTGAAGCTTTCTTT.

The CDR3 reads CASSLDRDSPLHF. The CDR3 nucleotides read TGTGCCAGCAGCTTGGACAGGGATTCACCCCTCCACTTT. The chain couples TRBV5-6 to TRBJ1-6, with D possibly being TRBD1 (6 bases). V was trimmed by 0 bases and J by 8 bases, leaving 6 bases between them. Germline CDR1 and CDR2: SGHDT and YYEEEE. This CDR3 has 13 amino acids. The full variable domain, in which reference TRBV5-6 and TRBJ1-6 provide the parts outside the CDR3, is DAGVTQSPTHLIKTRGQQVTLRCSPKSGHDTVSWYQQALGQGPQFIFQYYEEEERQRGNFPDRFSGHQFPNYSSELNVNALLLGDSALYLCASSLDRDSPLHFGNGTRLTVT.

This clonotype was seen more than once but under ten times. In DNA form, the CDR3 reads TGTGCCAGCAGTGGGACAGCTTATAGCAATCAGCCCCAGCATTTT. This encodes CASSGTAYSNQPQHF. V is TRBV28 and J is TRBJ1-5, with 7 bases aligning to TRBD1. The CDR3 is 15 residues long. CDR1 is MDHEN and CDR2 is SYDVKM in the germline V gene. Trimming took 5 bases from V and 0 from J; bases not matched to a gene: 4.

This clonotype has only a few counts. This rearrangement joins TRBV20-1 to TRBJ2-1; tentative D call: TRBD2 (6 bases). The CDR3 extends over 14 amino acids. V was trimmed by 4 bases and J by 0 bases, leaving 10 bases between them. Germline V CDR1 and CDR2: DFQATT, SNEGSKA (reference sequence). The CDR3 DNA reads as TGCAGTGCTATGGGCGGGGACTCCTACAATGAGCAGTTCTTC. This gives the protein CSAMGGDSYNEQFF.

This sequence joins TRBV12-3 or TRBV12-4 and TRBJ1-2; no definite D call. The CDR3 covers 12 residues. Trimming left V 2 bases short and J 14 bases short, with 15 bases between. The CDR3 DNA is TGTGCCAGCAGTTTATCTACCCTCGCCCTAACCTTC. Its translation: CASSLSTLALTF.

V is TRBV11-2 and J is TRBJ2-2; D ambiguous. V dropped 3 bases and J dropped 0 bases, with 14 bases sitting between them. The CDR3 loop spans 17 amino acids. CDR1 and CDR2 (germline): SGHAT, FQNNGV. The CDR3 sequence: CASSLRFRPPNTGELFF. CDR3 nucleotides: TGTGCCAGCAGCTTGCGATTCCGGCCACCGAACACCGGGGAGCTGTTTTTT. Using reference TRBV11-2 and TRBJ2-2 for the parts outside the CDR3, the full variable domain is EAGVAQSPRYKIIEKRQSVAFWCNPISGHATLYWYQQILGQGPKLLIQFQNNGVVDDSQLPKDRFSAERLKGVDSTLKIQPAKLEDSAVYLCASSLRFRPPNTGELFFGEGSRLTVL.

This clonotype was observed at least ten times. CDR3 in amino acids: CSAVVNEQFF. The CDR3, as DNA: TGCAGTGCGGTAGTCAATGAGCAGTTCTTC. The chain is built from TRBV20-1 and TRBJ2-1; D remains unclear. The CDR3 covers 10 residues. Per the germline V gene, CDR1 is DFQATT and CDR2 is SNEGSKA (reference sequence). Trimming took off 6 bases at V and 6 bases at J, with 6 bases between the two ends.

This clonotype was found a few times. The chain recombines TRBV10-1 with TRBJ2-7; either TRBD1 or TRBD2 may supply D (6 bases each). The CDR3 length is 17 residues. Germline V gives CDR1 WNHNN, CDR2 SYGVQD (reference sequence). Trimming cost V 6 bases and J 6 bases, with 27 bases left between them. CDR3 DNA sequence: TGCGCCAGCAGCAAGACTGGTTCGAACGGGGGCCGACTCGAGCAGTACTTC. Translation: CASSKTGSNGGRLEQYF.

At least ten counts were recorded for this clonotype. The gene calls are TRBV6-2 or TRBV6-3 and TRBJ2-7; D call uncertain. Germline values: CDR1 MNHEY, CDR2 SVGEGT. V lost 6 bases to trimming and J lost 5 bases, with 11 bases between them. This CDR3 is built from 12 residues. DNA for the CDR3: TGTGCCAGCAGCCCCGGGCCCCACGAGCAGTACTTC. This sequence encodes CASSPGPHEQYF.

The chain has TRBV12-3 or TRBV12-4 and TRBJ1-5, with 10 bases that match TRBD1. The trim removed 6 bases at V and 6 bases at J, leaving 8 bases unmatched. The CDR3 runs to 15 residues. CDR3 residues: CASSPGTGAFQPQHF. The CDR3 coding sequence is TGTGCCAGCAGCCCCGGGACAGGGGCTTTTCAGCCCCAGCATTTT.

CDR3 DNA sequence: TGTGCCAGCAGTCCGGGACTAGCGGGATCAAATGAGCAGTTCTTC. It translates to CASSPGLAGSNEQFF. The chain joins TRBV6-1 to TRBJ2-1, with 13 bases that match TRBD2. V trimming: 5 bases; J trimming: 7 bases; junction bases outside the gene matches: 5. The CDR3 loop spans 15 amino acids. Germline-derived CDR1 and CDR2 are MNHNS and SASEGT.

There are a few counts of this clonotype. The gene calls are TRBV28 and TRBJ2-7; D call uncertain. Germline loops: CDR1 MDHEN, CDR2 SYDVKM. CDR3 length: 12 amino acids. Trimming cost V 3 bases and J 6 bases, with 9 bases left between them. The CDR3 reads CASSFPRREQYF. The CDR3 DNA reads as TGTGCCAGCAGTTTCCCCAGGCGCGAGCAGTACTTC.

The rearrangement uses TRBV5-1 and TRBJ2-6; no clear D. The V gene lost 0 bases and the J gene lost 2 bases, with 9 bases spanning the gap. Germline CDR1 SGHRS, CDR2 YFSETQ. The CDR3 runs 16 residues. CDR3 nucleotides: TGCGCCAGCAGCTTGGAACCGATGGCTGGGGCCAACGTCCTGACTTTC. Its translation: CASSLEPMAGANVLTF.

This clonotype was observed at least ten times. The chain employs TRBV7-2 and TRBJ2-1; TRBD2 agrees at 13 bases. The germline V gene has CDR1 SGHTA and CDR2 FQGNSA. The CDR3 length is 17 residues. With V trimmed by 5 bases and J by 1 base, 5 bases remained unmatched. The CDR3 region is CASSPGLAGASYNEQFF. DNA for the CDR3: TGTGCCAGCAGCCCCGGACTAGCGGGGGCGTCCTACAATGAGCAGTTCTTC.

Only a few counts were recorded for this clonotype. The V gene is TRBV4-1, the J gene TRBJ2-2; no definite D call. The CDR3 has 17 residues. Trimming cost V 4 bases and J 1 base, with 16 bases left between them. Germline CDR1 and CDR2: MGHRA and YSYEKL. The CDR3 DNA is TGCGCCAGCAGCCTCCCACTTTGGACGGTGAACACCGGGGAGCTGTTTTTT. Protein: CASSLPLWTVNTGELFF.

This CDR3 is CASSLTGTANTEAFF. CDR3 in DNA: TGTGCCAGCAGTCTAACAGGGACGGCGAACACTGAAGCTTTCTTT. The V call is TRBV12-3 or TRBV12-4, the J call TRBJ1-1; perhaps TRBD1 as D (6 bases). Trimming pared 5 bases from V and 1 base from J, leaving 14 bases between. CDR3 length equals 15 residues.

This clonotype was detected many times. The V gene is TRBV5-1, the J gene TRBJ2-7; the D gene is possibly TRBD2 (5 bases). Looked up from germline, CDR1 is SGHRS and CDR2 is YFSETQ. The CDR3 spans 15 residues. V was cut by 2 bases and J by 0 bases, with 12 bases left in between. The CDR3 bases are TGCGCCAGCAGCTTTAGTGCGGGTCCCTCCTACGAGCAGTACTTC. Translated, it gives CASSFSAGPSYEQYF.

In this sample, this clonotype turned up a few times. The chain employs TRBV11-1 and TRBJ2-2; weak D call: TRBD2 (6 bases). This CDR3 is 18 amino acids long. In germline, CDR1 is SGHAT, CDR2 FQDESV (reference sequence). V was clipped by 3 bases and J by 0 bases, with 17 bases between them. CDR3 sequence (DNA): TGTGCCAGCAGCTTGGACGGATGGGGAGGAGCGAACACCGGGGAGCTGTTTTTT. Its translation is CASSLDGWGGANTGELFF.

V gene TRBV28 combines with J gene TRBJ2-3; 7 bases agree with TRBD1. V gave up 7 bases and J gave up 1 base; unmatched junction bases: 5. CDR1 and CDR2 (germline): MDHEN, SYDVKM. The CDR3 is 14 residues long. The CDR3 region has the DNA TGTGCCAGCACCGAGGGACAGCGCACAGATACGCAGTATTTT. Translation: CASTEGQRTDTQYF.

This chain uses TRBV28 with TRBJ2-3; TRBD2 agrees at 7 bases. CDR3 length: 12 residues. Trimming took 3 bases from V and 9 from J; bases not matched to a gene: 3. CDR1 MDHEN and CDR2 SYDVKM come from the germline V gene. The CDR3 loop is CASSFRGVTQYF. CDR3 DNA sequence: TGTGCCAGCAGTTTTCGGGGGGTCACGCAGTATTTT.

In this sample, this clonotype turned up a few times. The chain links TRBV9 to TRBJ2-3; D tentatively reads TRBD1 or TRBD2 (5 bases each). Trimming left V 4 bases short and J 2 bases short, with 23 bases between. There are 18 residues in the CDR3. Germline CDR1 SGDLS, CDR2 YYNGEE. The CDR3, as DNA: TGTGCCAGCAGCCCCCTGCCCTCGAGGGGCTCTGACACAGATACGCAGTATTTT. It yields the protein CASSPLPSRGSDTDTQYF.

This clonotype was counted a few times. The chain uses TRBV28 and TRBJ2-7; D not resolved. Trimming left V 5 bases short and J 0 bases short, with 11 bases between. Germline loops: CDR1 MDHEN, CDR2 SYDVKM. The CDR3 loop spans 14 amino acids. The DNA for the CDR3 is TGTGCCAGCAGTACCATACTGTTCTCCTACGAGCAGTACTTC. Its protein is CASSTILFSYEQYF.

The genes are TRBV20-1 and TRBJ2-5; 9 bases agree with TRBD1. CDR1 and CDR2 (germline): DFQATT, SNEGSKA (reference sequence). The CDR3 has 14 residues. Trimming removed 1 base from V and 5 bases from J; junction bases left unmatched: 5. This CDR3 is CSARGTGAEETQYF. CDR3 nucleotides: TGCAGTGCTAGAGGGACAGGGGCGGAGGAGACCCAGTACTTC.

This clonotype occurred many times. The rearrangement links TRBV7-2 to TRBJ2-1; 15 nucleotides agree with TRBD2. Germline loops: CDR1 SGHTA, CDR2 FQGNSA. The CDR3 consists of 15 residues. V dropped 2 bases and J dropped 9; count of bases not matched to a gene: 2. This CDR3 is CASSLQGLAGGEQFF. DNA of the CDR3: TGTGCCAGCAGCTTACAGGGACTAGCGGGAGGTGAGCAGTTCTTC.

This clonotype was detected only a few times. The chain links TRBV11-2 to TRBJ2-3; possible D gene TRBD1, 6 bases. The CDR3 spans 15 residues. CDR1 SGHAT and CDR2 FQNNGV come from the germline V gene. Trimming stripped 7 bases from V and 10 bases from J, with 24 bases between. CDR3 in DNA: TGTGCCAGCATCCCGACAAGGGGGAATCCCGGGGCGCAGTATTTT. Amino acid sequence: CASIPTRGNPGAQYF.

The rearrangement uses TRBV6-2 or TRBV6-3 and TRBJ1-1; D possibly corresponds to TRBD1 (5 bases). V was shortened by 0 bases and J by 6 bases, with 17 bases between the two germline ends. This CDR3 has 16 amino acids. Germline values: CDR1 MNHEY, CDR2 SVGEGT. CDR3 coding DNA: TGTGCCAGCAGTTACTCGGCGGCTGGGGACGGCGCTGAAGCTTTCTTT. Translation gives CASSYSAAGDGAEAFF.

The chain joins TRBV12-3 or TRBV12-4 to TRBJ1-5; possibly TRBD1 for D (6 bases). This CDR3 is 14 amino acids long. V shed 4 bases and J shed 7 bases, with 14 bases lying between them. The CDR3 loop reads CASSWSQGRQPQHF. The DNA of the CDR3 is TGTGCCAGCAGTTGGTCGCAGGGGCGACAGCCCCAGCATTTT.